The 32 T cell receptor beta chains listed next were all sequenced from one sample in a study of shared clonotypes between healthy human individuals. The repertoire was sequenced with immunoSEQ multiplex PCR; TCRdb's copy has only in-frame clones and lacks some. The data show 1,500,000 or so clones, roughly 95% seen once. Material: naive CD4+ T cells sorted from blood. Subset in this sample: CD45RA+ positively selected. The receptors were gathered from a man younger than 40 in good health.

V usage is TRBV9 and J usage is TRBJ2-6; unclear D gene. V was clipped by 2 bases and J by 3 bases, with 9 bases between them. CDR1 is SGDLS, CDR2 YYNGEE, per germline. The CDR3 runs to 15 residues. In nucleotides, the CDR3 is TGTGCCAGCAGCGTGCTGGTTGGTGGGGCCAACGTCCTGACTTTC. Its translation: CASSVLVGGANVLTF.

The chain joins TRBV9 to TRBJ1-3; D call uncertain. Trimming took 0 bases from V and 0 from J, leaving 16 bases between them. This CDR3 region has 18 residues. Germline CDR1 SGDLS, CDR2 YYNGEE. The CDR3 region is CASSVAPGRANSGNTIYF. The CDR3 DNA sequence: TGTGCCAGCAGCGTAGCCCCAGGTAGGGCCAACTCTGGAAACACCATATATTTT.

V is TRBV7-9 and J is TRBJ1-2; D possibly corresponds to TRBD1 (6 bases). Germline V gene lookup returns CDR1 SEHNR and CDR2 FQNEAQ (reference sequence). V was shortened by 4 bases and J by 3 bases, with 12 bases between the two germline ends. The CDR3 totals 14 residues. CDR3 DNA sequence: TGTGCCAGCAGCTCCCCACCAGGGGACTATGGCTACACCTTC. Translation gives CASSSPPGDYGYTF. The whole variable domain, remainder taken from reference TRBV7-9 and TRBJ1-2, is DTGVSQNPRHKITKRGQNVTFRCDPISEHNRLYWYRQTLGQGPEFLTYFQNEAQLEKSRLLSDRFSAERPKGSFSTLEIQRTEQGDSAMYLCASSSPPGDYGYTFGSGTRLTVV.

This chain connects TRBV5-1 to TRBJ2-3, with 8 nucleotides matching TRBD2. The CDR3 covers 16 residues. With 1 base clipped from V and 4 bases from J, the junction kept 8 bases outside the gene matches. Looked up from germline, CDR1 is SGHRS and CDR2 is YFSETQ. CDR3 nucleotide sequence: TGCGCCAGCAGCTTGACAAGAGCGGGAGCCTCAGATACGCAGTATTTT. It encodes CASSLTRAGASDTQYF. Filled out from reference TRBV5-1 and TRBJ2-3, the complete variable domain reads KAGVTQTPRYLIKTRGQQVTLSCSPISGHRSVSWYQQTPGQGLQFLFEYFSETQRNKGNFPGRFSGRQFSNSRSEMNVSTLELGDSALYLCASSLTRAGASDTQYFGPGTRLTVL.

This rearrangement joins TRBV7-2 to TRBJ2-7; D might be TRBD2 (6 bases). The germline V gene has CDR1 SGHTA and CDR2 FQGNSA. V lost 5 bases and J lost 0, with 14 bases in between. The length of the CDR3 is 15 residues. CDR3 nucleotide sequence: TGTGCCAGCAGCCCTGCGGGACTTCTCTCCTACGAGCAGTACTTC. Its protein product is CASSPAGLLSYEQYF.

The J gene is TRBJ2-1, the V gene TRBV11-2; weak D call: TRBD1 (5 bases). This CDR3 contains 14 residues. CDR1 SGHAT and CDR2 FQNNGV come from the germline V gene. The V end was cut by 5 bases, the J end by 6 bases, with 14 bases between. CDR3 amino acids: CASSTGAGSNEQFF. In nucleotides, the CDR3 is TGTGCCAGCAGCACAGGAGCCGGTTCCAATGAGCAGTTCTTC.

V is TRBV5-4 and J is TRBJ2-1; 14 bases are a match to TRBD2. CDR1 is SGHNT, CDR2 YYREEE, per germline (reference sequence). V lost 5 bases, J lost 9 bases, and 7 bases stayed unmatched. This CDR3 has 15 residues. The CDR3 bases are TGTGCCAGCAGACAGGGACTAGCGGGAGTTGGTGAGCAGTTCTTC. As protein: CASRQGLAGVGEQFF.

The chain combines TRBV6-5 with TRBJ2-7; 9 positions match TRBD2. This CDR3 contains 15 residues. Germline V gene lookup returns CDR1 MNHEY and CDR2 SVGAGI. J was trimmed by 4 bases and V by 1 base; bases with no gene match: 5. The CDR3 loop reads CASSYFASGVYEQYF. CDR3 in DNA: TGTGCCAGCAGTTACTTCGCTAGCGGGGTATACGAGCAGTACTTC.

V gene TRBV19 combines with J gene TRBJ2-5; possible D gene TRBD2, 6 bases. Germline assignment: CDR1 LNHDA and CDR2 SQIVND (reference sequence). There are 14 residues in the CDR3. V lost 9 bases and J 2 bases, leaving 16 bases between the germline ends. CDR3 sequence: CASRGILGQETQYF. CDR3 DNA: TGTGCCAGCCGCGGGATACTCGGGCAAGAGACCCAGTACTTC.

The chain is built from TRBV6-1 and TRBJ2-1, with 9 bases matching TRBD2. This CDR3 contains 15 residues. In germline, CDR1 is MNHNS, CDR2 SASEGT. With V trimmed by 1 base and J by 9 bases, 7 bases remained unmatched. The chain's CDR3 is CASSEVNSGRSEQFF. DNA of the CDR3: TGTGCCAGCAGTGAAGTGAATAGCGGGAGATCTGAGCAGTTCTTC.

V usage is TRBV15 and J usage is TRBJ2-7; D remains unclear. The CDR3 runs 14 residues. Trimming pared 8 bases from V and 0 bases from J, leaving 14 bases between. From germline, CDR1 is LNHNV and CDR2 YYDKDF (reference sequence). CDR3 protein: CATSLGPFSYEQYF. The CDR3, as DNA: TGTGCCACCTCGCTGGGCCCCTTCTCCTACGAGCAGTACTTC.

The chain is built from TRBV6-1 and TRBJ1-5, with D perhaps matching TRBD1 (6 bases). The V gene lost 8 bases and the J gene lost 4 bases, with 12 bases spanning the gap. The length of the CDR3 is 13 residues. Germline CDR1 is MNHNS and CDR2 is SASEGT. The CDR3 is CASGGRGNQPQHF. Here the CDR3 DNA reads TGTGCCAGCGGGGGCAGGGGTAATCAGCCCCAGCATTTT.

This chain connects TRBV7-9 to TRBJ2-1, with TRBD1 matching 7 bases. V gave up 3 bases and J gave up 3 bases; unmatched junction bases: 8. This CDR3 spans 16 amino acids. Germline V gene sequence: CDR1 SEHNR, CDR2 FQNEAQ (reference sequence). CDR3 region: CASSFLGAGGYNEQFF. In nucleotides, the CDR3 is TGTGCCAGCAGCTTTCTTGGGGCAGGGGGCTACAATGAGCAGTTCTTC.

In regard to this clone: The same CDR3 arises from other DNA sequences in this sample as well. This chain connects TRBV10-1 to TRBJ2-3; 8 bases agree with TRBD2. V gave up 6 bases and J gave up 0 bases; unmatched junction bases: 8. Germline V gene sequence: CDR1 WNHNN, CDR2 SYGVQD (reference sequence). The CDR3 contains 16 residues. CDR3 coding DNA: TGCGCCAGCAGCCCCGGACTAGCCGCTAGCACAGATACGCAGTATTTT. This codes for CASSPGLAASTDTQYF.

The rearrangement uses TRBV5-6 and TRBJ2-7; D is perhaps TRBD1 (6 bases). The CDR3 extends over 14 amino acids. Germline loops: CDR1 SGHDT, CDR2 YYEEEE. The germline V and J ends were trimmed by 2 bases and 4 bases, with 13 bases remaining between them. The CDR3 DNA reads TGTGCCAGCAGCTTAGACAGGACTTTATACGAGCAGTACTTC. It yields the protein CASSLDRTLYEQYF.

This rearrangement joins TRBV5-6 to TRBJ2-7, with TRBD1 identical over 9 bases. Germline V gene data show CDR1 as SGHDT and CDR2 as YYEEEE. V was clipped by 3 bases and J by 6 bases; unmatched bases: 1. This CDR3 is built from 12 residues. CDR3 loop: CASSYRGLEQYF. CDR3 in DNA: TGTGCCAGCAGCTACAGGGGGCTCGAGCAGTACTTC.

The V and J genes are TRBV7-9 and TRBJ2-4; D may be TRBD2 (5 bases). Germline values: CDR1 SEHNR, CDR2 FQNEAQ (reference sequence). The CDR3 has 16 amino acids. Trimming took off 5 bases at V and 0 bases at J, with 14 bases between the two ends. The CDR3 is CASSRYSGLAKNIQYF. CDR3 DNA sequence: TGTGCCAGCAGCCGATACTCAGGACTAGCCAAAAACATTCAGTACTTC.

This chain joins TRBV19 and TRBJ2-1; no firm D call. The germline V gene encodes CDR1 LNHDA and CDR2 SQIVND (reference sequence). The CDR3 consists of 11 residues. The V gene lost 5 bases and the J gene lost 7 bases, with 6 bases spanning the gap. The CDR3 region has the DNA TGTGCCAGTAGTTGGCGGAATGAGCAGTTCTTC. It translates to CASSWRNEQFF.

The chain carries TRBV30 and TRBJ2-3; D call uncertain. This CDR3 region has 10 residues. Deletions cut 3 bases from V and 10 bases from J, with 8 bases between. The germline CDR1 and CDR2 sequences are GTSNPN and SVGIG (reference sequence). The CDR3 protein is CAWSDRSQYF. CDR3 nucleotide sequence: TGTGCCTGGAGCGACCGTTCGCAGTATTTT.

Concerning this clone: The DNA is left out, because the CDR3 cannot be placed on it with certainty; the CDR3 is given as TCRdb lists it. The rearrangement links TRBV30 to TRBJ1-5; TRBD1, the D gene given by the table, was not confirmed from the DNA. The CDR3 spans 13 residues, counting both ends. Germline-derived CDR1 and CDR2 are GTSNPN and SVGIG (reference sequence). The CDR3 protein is CAWSSGQGQPQHF.

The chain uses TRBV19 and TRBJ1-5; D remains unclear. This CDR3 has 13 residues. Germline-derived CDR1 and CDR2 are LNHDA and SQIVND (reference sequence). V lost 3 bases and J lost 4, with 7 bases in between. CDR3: CASSIEGNQPQHF. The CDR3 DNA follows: TGTGCCAGTAGTATCGAGGGAAATCAGCCCCAGCATTTT. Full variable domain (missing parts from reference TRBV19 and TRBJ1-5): DGGITQSPKYLFRKEGQNVTLSCEQNLNHDAMYWYRQDPGQGLRLIYYSQIVNDFQKGDIAEGYSVSREKKESFPLTVTSAQKNPTAFYLCASSIEGNQPQHFGDGTRLSIL.

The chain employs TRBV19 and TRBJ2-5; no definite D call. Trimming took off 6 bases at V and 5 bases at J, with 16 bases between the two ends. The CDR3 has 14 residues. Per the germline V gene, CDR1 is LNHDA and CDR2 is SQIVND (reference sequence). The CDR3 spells CASRISPASETQYF. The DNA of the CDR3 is TGTGCCAGTAGGATTAGTCCAGCCAGTGAGACCCAGTACTTC.

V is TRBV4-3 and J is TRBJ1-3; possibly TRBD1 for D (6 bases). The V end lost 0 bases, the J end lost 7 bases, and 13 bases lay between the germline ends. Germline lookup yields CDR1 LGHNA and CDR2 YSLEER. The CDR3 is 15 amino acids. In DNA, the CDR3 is TGCGCCAGCAGCCAAGAGTTTTGGACAGTTAACACCATATATTTT. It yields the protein CASSQEFWTVNTIYF.

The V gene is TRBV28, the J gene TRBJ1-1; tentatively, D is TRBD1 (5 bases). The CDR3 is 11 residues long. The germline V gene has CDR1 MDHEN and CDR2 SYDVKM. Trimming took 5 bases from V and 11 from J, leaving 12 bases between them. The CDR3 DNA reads TGTGCCAGCAGTCAGGACATGGGGGCTTTCTTT. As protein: CASSQDMGAFF.

The CDR3 coding sequence is TGTGCCAGTAGTCCCCAAGGCAGGGTAAATCAGCCCCAGCATTTT. Its translation: CASSPQGRVNQPQHF. This rearrangement joins TRBV19 to TRBJ1-5; TRBD1 is a possible D gene (5 bases). In germline, CDR1 is LNHDA, CDR2 SQIVND (reference sequence). Trimming removed 5 bases from V and 4 bases from J, with 15 bases in between. This CDR3 has 15 amino acids.

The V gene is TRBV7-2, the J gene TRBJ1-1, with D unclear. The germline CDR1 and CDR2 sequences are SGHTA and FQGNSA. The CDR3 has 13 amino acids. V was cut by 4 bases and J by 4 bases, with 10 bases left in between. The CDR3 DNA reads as TGTGCCAGCAGCTCTCAGACGGGCACTGAAGCTTTCTTT. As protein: CASSSQTGTEAFF.

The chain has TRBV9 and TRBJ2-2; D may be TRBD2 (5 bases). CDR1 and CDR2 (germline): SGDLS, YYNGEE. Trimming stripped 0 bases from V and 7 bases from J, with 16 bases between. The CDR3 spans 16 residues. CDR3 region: CASSVEGLPIFGELFF. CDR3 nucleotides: TGTGCCAGCAGCGTAGAAGGACTTCCAATTTTCGGGGAGCTGTTTTTT.

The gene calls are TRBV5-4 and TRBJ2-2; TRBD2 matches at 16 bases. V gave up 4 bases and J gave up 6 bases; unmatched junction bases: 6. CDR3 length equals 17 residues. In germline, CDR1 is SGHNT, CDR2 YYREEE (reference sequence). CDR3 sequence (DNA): TGTGCCAGCAGCCCTGCCGGGACTAGCGGGAGGGCCGGGGAGCTGTTTTTT. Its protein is CASSPAGTSGRAGELFF. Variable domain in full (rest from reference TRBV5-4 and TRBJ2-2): ETGVTQSPTHLIKTRGQQVTLRCSSQSGHNTVSWYQQALGQGPQFIFQYYREEENGRGNFPPRFSGLQFPNYSSELNVNALELDDSALYLCASSPAGTSGRAGELFFGEGSRLTVL.

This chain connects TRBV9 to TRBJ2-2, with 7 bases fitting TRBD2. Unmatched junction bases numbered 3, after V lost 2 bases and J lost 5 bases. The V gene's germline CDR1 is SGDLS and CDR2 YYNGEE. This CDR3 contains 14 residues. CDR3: CASSVGTTTGELFF. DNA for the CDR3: TGTGCCAGCAGCGTCGGGACTACGACCGGGGAGCTGTTTTTT.

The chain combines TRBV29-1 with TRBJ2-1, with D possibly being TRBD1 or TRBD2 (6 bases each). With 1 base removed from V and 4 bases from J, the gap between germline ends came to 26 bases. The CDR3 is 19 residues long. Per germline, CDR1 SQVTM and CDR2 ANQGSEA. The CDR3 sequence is CSVEGGGVSRGISYNEQFF. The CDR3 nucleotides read TGCAGCGTTGAAGGCGGAGGGGTCTCCAGGGGAATCAGTTACAATGAGCAGTTCTTC.

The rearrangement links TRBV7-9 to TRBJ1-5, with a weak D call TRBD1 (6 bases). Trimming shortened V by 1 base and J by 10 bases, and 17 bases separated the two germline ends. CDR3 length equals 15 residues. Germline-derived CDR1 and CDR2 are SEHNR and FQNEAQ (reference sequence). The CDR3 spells CASSLGQVPSEPQHF. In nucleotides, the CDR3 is TGTGCCAGCAGCTTAGGACAGGTTCCTAGTGAACCCCAGCATTTT.

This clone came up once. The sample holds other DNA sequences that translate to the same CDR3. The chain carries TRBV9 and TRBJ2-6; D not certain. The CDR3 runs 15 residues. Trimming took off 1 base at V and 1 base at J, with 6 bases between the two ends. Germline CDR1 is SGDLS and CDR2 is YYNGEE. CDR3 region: CASSVSGSGANVLTF. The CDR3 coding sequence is TGTGCCAGCAGCGTATCCGGATCTGGGGCCAACGTCCTGACTTTC.